This T cell receptor beta chain was captured by sequencing in a study of blood T cell repertoires in COVID-19. J lost 10 bases, V lost 3 bases, and 10 bases had no gene match. CDR1 is MNHEY and CDR2 is SMNVEV in the germline V gene (reference sequence). The CDR3 totals 15 residues. TCRdb's table, derived via immunoSEQ multiplex PCR, lists solely in-frame clones and lacks some. The table lists tens of thousands of clones, more than 75% of them singletons. The chain is built from TRBV27 and TRBJ2-1, with 9 bases aligning to TRBD2. Sequencing was done on a sample of peripheral blood. The receptor's source is a man aged 45-65 years with active COVID-19. The CDR3 region has the DNA TGTGCCAGCAGTTTCCTTGCGGGGGGGGTATTAGAGCAGTTCTTC. Residues: CASSFLAGGVLEQFF.